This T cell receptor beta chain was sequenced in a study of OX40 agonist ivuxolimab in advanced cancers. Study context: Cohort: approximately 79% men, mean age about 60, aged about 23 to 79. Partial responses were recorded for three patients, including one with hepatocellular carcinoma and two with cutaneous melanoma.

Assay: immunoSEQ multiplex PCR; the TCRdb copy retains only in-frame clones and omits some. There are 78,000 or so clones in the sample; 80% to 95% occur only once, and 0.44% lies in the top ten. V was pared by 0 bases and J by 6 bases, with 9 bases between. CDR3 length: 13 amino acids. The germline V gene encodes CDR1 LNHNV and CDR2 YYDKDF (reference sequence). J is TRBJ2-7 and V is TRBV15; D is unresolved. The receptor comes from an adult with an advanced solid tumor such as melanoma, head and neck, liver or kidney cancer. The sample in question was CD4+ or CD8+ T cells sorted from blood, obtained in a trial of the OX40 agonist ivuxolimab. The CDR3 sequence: CATSRDITFEQYF. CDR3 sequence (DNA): TGTGCCACCAGCAGAGATATCACGTTCGAGCAGTACTTC.